The source of this TCR beta chain is a study of cytomegalovirus exposure and HLA in healthy donors. Study summary: An early data release held 75 million to 100 million unique TCRs from HLA-typed donors.

Of note for this clone: Its specificity is unknown.

60 Vbeta and 13 Jbeta primers were used in PCR. Measured with immunoSEQ multiplex PCR; TCRdb has only the in-frame clones, and not every one. The table shows some 200,000 clones, with 82% occurring only once. Points from the study as a whole: It was confirmed in vitro that three of the CMV-associated chains were specific for CMV antigens.

V was clipped by 4 bases and J by 8 bases, with 14 bases between them. This CDR3 region has 14 residues. The germline V gene has CDR1 MNHEY and CDR2 SMNVEV (reference sequence). The TCR originated in a woman between 18 and 29 years old in good health and CMV-seronegative. The sequencing sample was made of PBMCs. This rearrangement joins TRBV27 to TRBJ1-4; tentatively, D is TRBD1 (5 bases). The CDR3 region has the DNA TGTGCCAGCAGTTCCCGGGGGGGTGGGGAAAAACTGTTTTTT. Its translation is CASSSRGGGEKLFF.